The next 29 T cell receptor beta chains were all read from a single sample in a study of cytomegalovirus exposure and HLA in healthy donors. PCR employed 60 Vbeta and 13 Jbeta primers. Data came from immunoSEQ multiplex PCR; TCRdb stores just in-frame clones and leaves some out. This sample's table reports approximately 92,000 clones. Sequenced input: PBMCs. These TCRs come from a woman aged 25 to 39 in good health and CMV-seronegative.

The V gene is TRBV4-2, the J gene TRBJ2-1, with TRBD2 matching 12 bases. CDR3 size: 16 residues. The germline CDR1 and CDR2 sequences are LGHNA and YNFKEQ. The J segment lost 7 bases and the V segment lost 1 base, leaving 5 bases of the junction unmatched. The CDR3 DNA reads as TGTGCCAGCAGCCAAGGGACTAGCGGGAACATGAATGAGCAGTTCTTC. Its protein product is CASSQGTSGNMNEQFF.

This sequence joins TRBV4-1 and TRBJ1-3, with D uncertain. The V and J ends lost 4 bases and 3 bases respectively, with 10 bases between them. CDR3 length: 14 amino acids. Germline V CDR1 and CDR2: MGHRA, YSYEKL. CDR3 DNA sequence: TGCGCCAGCAGCCTGGGGAGGTTTGGAAACACCATATATTTT. Protein product: CASSLGRFGNTIYF.

The chain is built from TRBV10-3 and TRBJ2-7, with TRBD2 identical over 10 bases. CDR3 size: 11 residues. J gave up 12 bases and V 7 bases, and 6 bases lay outside the gene matches. In germline, CDR1 is ENHRY, CDR2 SYGVKD. The CDR3 is CAIKAGGPPYF. The CDR3 nucleotides read TGTGCCATCAAAGCGGGAGGGCCGCCGTACTTC.

This chain joins TRBV18 and TRBJ1-2; 9 bases are a match to TRBD1. Germline CDR1 is KGHSH and CDR2 is LQKENI. The V gene end was trimmed by 3 bases and the J gene end by 8 bases; junction bases not matched to a gene: 19. This CDR3 spans 18 amino acids. CDR3 in DNA: TGTGCCAGCTCACCTTCGATGATCCTCAGGACAGGGGTTTTGGGCTACACCTTC. It is translated as CASSPSMILRTGVLGYTF.

The gene calls are TRBV11-2 and TRBJ2-3; D is perhaps TRBD2 (6 bases). The V end lost 0 bases, the J end lost 5 bases, and 21 bases lay between the germline ends. The CDR3 length is 18 residues. Per the germline V gene, CDR1 is SGHAT and CDR2 is FQNNGV. CDR3 protein: CASSLDGGGSLEGDTQYF. In DNA form, the CDR3 reads TGTGCCAGCAGCTTAGACGGGGGAGGCTCATTAGAGGGAGATACGCAGTATTTT.

The chain joins TRBV19 to TRBJ2-7; possible D gene TRBD2, 7 bases. The CDR3 runs 15 residues. V lost 8 bases, J lost 7 bases, and 24 bases lay in between. Looked up from germline, CDR1 is LNHDA and CDR2 is SQIVND (reference sequence). The CDR3 protein is CASSPRGTRLGEQYF. The CDR3 DNA reads TGTGCCAGTTCACCGCGGGGGACACGGTTAGGTGAGCAGTACTTC.

The CDR3 protein is CASSLDPGSGNTIYF. The CDR3 DNA sequence: TGTGCCAGCAGCCTGGATCCAGGGTCGGGAAACACCATATATTTT. V gene TRBV7-2 combines with J gene TRBJ1-3; TRBD1 might be the D (5 bases). Per the germline V gene, CDR1 is SGHTA and CDR2 is FQGNSA. The CDR3 loop spans 15 amino acids. The V gene lost 5 bases and the J gene lost 4 bases, with 15 bases spanning the gap.

This rearrangement joins TRBV29-1 to TRBJ2-1; D is perhaps TRBD1 (6 bases). Germline V gene lookup returns CDR1 SQVTM and CDR2 ANQGSEA. This CDR3 is 15 amino acids long. Trimming stripped 0 bases from V and 2 bases from J, with 11 bases between. CDR3 loop: CSVEDRKGAYNEQFF. CDR3 nucleotides: TGCAGCGTTGAAGATCGAAAGGGGGCCTACAATGAGCAGTTCTTC.

The V gene is TRBV14, the J gene TRBJ2-1; 10 bases are a match to TRBD2. The V gene end was trimmed by 1 base and the J gene end by 0 bases; junction bases not matched to a gene: 9. The CDR3 contains 19 residues. CDR1 and CDR2 from the germline V gene are SGHDN and FVKESK. In DNA, the CDR3 is TGTGCCAGCAGCCAAGTGTCCGGGACTAGCGTACGCTCCTACAATGAGCAGTTCTTC. Translating gives CASSQVSGTSVRSYNEQFF. The variable domain in full, completed from reference TRBV14 and TRBJ2-1, reads EAGVTQFPSHSVIEKGQTVTLRCDPISGHDNLYWYRRVMGKEIKFLLHFVKESKQDESGMPNNRFLAERTGGTYSTLKVQPAELEDSGVYFCASSQVSGTSVRSYNEQFFGPGTRLTVL.

The chain recombines TRBV11-2 with TRBJ1-1; weak D call: TRBD1 (6 bases). The CDR3 runs 14 residues. V lost 3 bases, J lost 7 bases, and 15 bases lay in between. Germline lookup yields CDR1 SGHAT and CDR2 FQNNGV. Here the CDR3 reads CASSFFQGQGEAFF. CDR3 bases: TGTGCCAGCAGCTTCTTTCAGGGGCAGGGTGAAGCTTTCTTT.

This chain joins TRBV5-4 and TRBJ2-5, with 10 bases aligning to TRBD2. The trim removed 4 bases at V and 4 bases at J, leaving 13 bases unmatched. This CDR3 has 17 amino acids. Germline CDR1 reads SGHNT; CDR2 reads YYREEE (reference sequence). This CDR3 reads CASSLEEASGGGETQYF. The CDR3 bases are TGTGCCAGCAGCCTGGAAGAGGCTAGCGGGGGAGGAGAGACCCAGTACTTC.

This CDR3 is CASSEAKSQGYIQYF. DNA of the CDR3: TGTGCCAGCAGTGAAGCTAAGAGTCAGGGGTACATTCAGTACTTC. The rearrangement joins TRBV6-1 to TRBJ2-4, with a weak D call TRBD1 (6 bases). Trimming cost V 0 bases and J 8 bases, with 14 bases left between them. Per germline, CDR1 MNHNS and CDR2 SASEGT. The length of the CDR3 is 15 residues.

This sequence joins TRBV11-1 and TRBJ2-5; 11 nucleotides agree with TRBD2. This CDR3 region has 15 residues. V trimming: 0 bases; J trimming: 3 bases; junction bases outside the gene matches: 0. CDR1 SGHAT and CDR2 FQDESV come from the germline V gene (reference sequence). CDR3 in amino acids: CASSLAGLAEETQYF. In nucleotides, the CDR3 is TGTGCCAGCAGCTTAGCGGGACTAGCGGAAGAGACCCAGTACTTC.

The rearrangement uses TRBV6-5 and TRBJ1-2, with D possibly being TRBD1 (6 bases). Trimming took 0 bases from V and 5 from J, leaving 13 bases between them. Germline lookup yields CDR1 MNHEY and CDR2 SVGAGI. CDR3 length: 15 residues. CDR3 sequence: CASSYSPIGQYGYTF. CDR3 nucleotides: TGTGCCAGCAGTTACTCGCCTATTGGACAGTATGGCTACACCTTC.

V gene TRBV29-1 combines with J gene TRBJ2-7; a possible D gene is TRBD2 (6 bases). CDR3 length equals 12 residues. The V end was cut by 4 bases, the J end by 5 bases, with 12 bases between. Germline values: CDR1 SQVTM, CDR2 ANQGSEA. CDR3 sequence reads: CSVVAGGDEQYF. In nucleotides, the CDR3 is TGCAGCGTTGTTGCAGGCGGGGACGAGCAGTACTTC.

On this clone: This likely comes from a read error, as the CDR3 has no conserved phenylalanine or tryptophan at its end. The chain links TRBV27 to TRBJ2-7; 11 bases match TRBD1. Germline loops: CDR1 MNHEY, CDR2 SMNVEV (reference sequence). V lost 5 bases and J lost 7; bases outside the gene matches: 7. The CDR3 consists of 14 residues. The CDR3 is CASSTGQGAWEQYL. The CDR3 nucleotides read TGTGCCAGCAGTACTGGACAGGGGGCTTGGGAGCAGTACCTC.

This sequence joins TRBV13 and TRBJ2-1; 9 bases are a match to TRBD2. The CDR3 extends over 15 amino acids. After removal of 0 bases from V and 4 bases from J, the junction contained 1 base not matched to a gene. Germline CDR1 PRHDT, CDR2 FYEKMQ (reference sequence). DNA of the CDR3: TGTGCCAGCAGCTTAGGGGCGGGGGGGTACAATGAGCAGTTCTTC. Protein sequence: CASSLGAGGYNEQFF.

V usage is TRBV28 and J usage is TRBJ1-1; no reliable D call. Deletions cut 7 bases from V and 1 base from J, with 13 bases between. The CDR3 covers 14 residues. Germline CDR1 MDHEN, CDR2 SYDVKM. The CDR3 here is CASTSAGSNTEAFF. Here the CDR3 DNA reads TGTGCCAGCACCTCGGCAGGATCGAACACTGAAGCTTTCTTT. The variable domain in full, with the rest retrieved from reference TRBV28 and TRBJ1-1, is DVKVTQSSRYLVKRTGEKVFLECVQDMDHENMFWYRQDPGLGLRLIYFSYDVKMKEKGDIPEGYSVSREKKERFSLILESASTNQTSMYLCASTSAGSNTEAFFGQGTRLTVV.

The chain couples TRBV5-4 to TRBJ2-2; possible D gene TRBD2, 5 bases. The CDR3 sequence is 14 residues long. Germline-derived CDR1 and CDR2 are SGHNT and YYREEE (reference sequence). V gave up 4 bases and J gave up 8 bases, with 15 bases separating them. This CDR3 reads CASSRRTGGGELFF. The CDR3 region has the DNA TGTGCCAGCAGCCGCAGGACTGGAGGTGGGGAGCTGTTTTTT.

The V gene is TRBV28, the J gene TRBJ1-2; no clear D gene. V lost 3 bases and J 7 bases, leaving 9 bases between the germline ends. Germline loops: CDR1 MDHEN, CDR2 SYDVKM. The CDR3 runs 12 residues. This CDR3 reads CASSLPVIGYTF. The CDR3 DNA reads as TGTGCCAGCAGTTTGCCGGTGATTGGCTACACCTTC.

In DNA, the CDR3 is TGTGCCAGCAGCCCTAGCGAGTCCTACGAGCAGTACTTC. The encoded protein is CASSPSESYEQYF. The V gene is TRBV5-4, the J gene TRBJ2-7; a weak D match, TRBD2 (6 bases). Germline loops: CDR1 SGHNT, CDR2 YYREEE (reference sequence). This CDR3 has 13 residues. V was shortened by 4 bases and J by 1 base, with 9 bases between the two germline ends.

The chain recombines TRBV27 with TRBJ2-3; the match to TRBD1 covers 7 bases. After removal of 8 bases from V and 5 bases from J, the junction contained 4 bases not matched to a gene. CDR3 length: 12 amino acids. Germline lookup yields CDR1 MNHEY and CDR2 SMNVEV (reference sequence). CDR3 DNA sequence: TGTGCCAGCCGACAGGGTGGAGATACGCAGTATTTT. This gives the protein CASRQGGDTQYF.

J is TRBJ1-1 and V is TRBV9; TRBD1 agrees at 7 bases. Germline CDR1 is SGDLS and CDR2 is YYNGEE. With V trimmed by 4 bases and J by 5 bases, 14 bases remained unmatched. The CDR3 has 16 residues. For the CDR3, the DNA is TGTGCCAGCAGCCCCTCTGCCGGGACAGATAGAACTGAAGCTTTCTTT. It yields the protein CASSPSAGTDRTEAFF.

This chain connects TRBV7-9 to TRBJ2-3; D unresolved. The V end was cut by 5 bases, the J end by 0 bases, with 9 bases between. Germline V gene lookup returns CDR1 SEHNR and CDR2 FQNEAQ (reference sequence). CDR3 size: 14 residues. In DNA, the CDR3 is TGTGCCAGCAGCCCCCTATCTAGCACAGATACGCAGTATTTT. It codes for CASSPLSSTDTQYF.

The chain recombines TRBV28 with TRBJ1-5, with D perhaps TRBD1 (6 bases). V gave up 2 bases and J gave up 4 bases, with 18 bases separating them. CDR1 and CDR2 from the germline V gene are MDHEN and SYDVKM. The CDR3 length is 17 residues. The DNA of the CDR3 is TGTGCCAGCAGTTTAAACCACATCAAACAGGGAAATCAGCCCCAGCATTTT. Amino acids: CASSLNHIKQGNQPQHF.

The V and J genes are TRBV6-1 and TRBJ1-2; D gene unclear. The CDR3 contains 14 residues. V lost 1 base to trimming and J lost 6 bases, with 12 bases between them. CDR1 and CDR2 from the germline V gene are MNHNS and SASEGT. The CDR3 reads CASSEVQLSDGYTF. CDR3 DNA sequence: TGTGCCAGCAGTGAAGTCCAGTTATCAGATGGCTACACCTTC.

The chain carries TRBV5-1 and TRBJ1-2; the D gene is possibly TRBD1 (5 bases). The CDR3 runs 13 residues. The germline V gene encodes CDR1 SGHRS and CDR2 YFSETQ. Trimming pared 10 bases from V and 4 bases from J, leaving 17 bases between. CDR3: CASSGEFLYGYTF. The CDR3 coding sequence is TGCGCCTCCTCGGGGGAGTTCCTCTATGGCTACACCTTC.

CDR3 bases: TGTGCCAGCAGCTACCTTCCACAGAACAGGGCTAGCACAGATACGCAGTATTTT. This sequence encodes CASSYLPQNRASTDTQYF. This chain connects TRBV7-9 to TRBJ2-3; possible D gene TRBD1, 6 bases. V was trimmed by 4 bases and J by 0 bases, leaving 20 bases between them. This CDR3 contains 18 residues. Looked up from germline, CDR1 is SEHNR and CDR2 is FQNEAQ (reference sequence).

The chain has TRBV30 and TRBJ2-7, with TRBD2 matching over 7 bases. CDR3 length: 13 residues. Trimming took 2 bases from V and 2 from J; bases not matched to a gene: 3. CDR1 GTSNPN and CDR2 SVGIG come from the germline V gene (reference sequence). CDR3 coding DNA: TGTGCCTGGAGTATCGGACTAGCCTACGAGCAGTACTTC. It specifies CAWSIGLAYEQYF.